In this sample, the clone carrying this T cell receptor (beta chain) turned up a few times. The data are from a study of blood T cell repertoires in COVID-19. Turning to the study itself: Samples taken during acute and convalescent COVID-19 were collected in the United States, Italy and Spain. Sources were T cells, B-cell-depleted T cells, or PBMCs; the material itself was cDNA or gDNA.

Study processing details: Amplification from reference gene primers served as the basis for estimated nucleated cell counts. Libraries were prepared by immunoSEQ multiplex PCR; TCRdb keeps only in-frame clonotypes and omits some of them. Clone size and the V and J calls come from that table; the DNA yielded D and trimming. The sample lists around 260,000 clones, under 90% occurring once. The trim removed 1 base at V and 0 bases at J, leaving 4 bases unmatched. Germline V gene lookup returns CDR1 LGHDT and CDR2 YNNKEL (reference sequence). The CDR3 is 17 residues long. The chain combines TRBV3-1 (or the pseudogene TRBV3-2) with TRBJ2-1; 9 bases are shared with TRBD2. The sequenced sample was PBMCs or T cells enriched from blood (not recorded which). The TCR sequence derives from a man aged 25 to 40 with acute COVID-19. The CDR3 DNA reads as TGTGCCAGCAGCCAAGGAGGTAGCGGGAGCTCCTACAATGAGCAGTTCTTC. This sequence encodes CASSQGGSGSSYNEQFF.